This TCR beta chain was documented in a study of T-cell reconstitution after alpha-beta-depleted transplantation in children. Study results and limitations: Most T-cell counts and diversity one year after the transplant came from T cells that were newly produced. Alpha-beta T cells about two months after transplant reportedly derived from several hundred expanded graft clones. The origin of high day-60 TCRbeta diversity in some patients lay in surviving recipient T cells and thymic progenitors.

Unique molecular identifiers were built into the TCRbeta library. TCRdb re-called the PCR reads through MiXCR, storing one row per CDR3 protein. The profile covers around 100,000 distinct CDR3 sequences, with over 9% appearing a single time and less than 40% taken by the ten largest. In this sample, this clonotype turned up many times. The antigen is unknown. The V gene lost 3 bases and the J gene lost 0 bases, with 23 bases spanning the gap. The CDR3 runs 19 residues. Looked up from germline, CDR1 is SGHNT and CDR2 is YYREEE (reference sequence). The sequence was collected from a boy younger than 10 with acute lymphoblastic leukemia, due to receive a stem cell transplant. Source: PBMCs, taken before TCRalphabeta/CD19-depleted stem cell transplant. The chain couples TRBV5-4 to TRBJ2-3, with D maybe TRBD2 (6 bases). The CDR3 DNA sequence: TGTGCCAGCAGCTCAACCCCGGGGGAGGCCACTACTAGCACAGATACGCAGTATTTT. The encoded protein is CASSSTPGEATTSTDTQYF.